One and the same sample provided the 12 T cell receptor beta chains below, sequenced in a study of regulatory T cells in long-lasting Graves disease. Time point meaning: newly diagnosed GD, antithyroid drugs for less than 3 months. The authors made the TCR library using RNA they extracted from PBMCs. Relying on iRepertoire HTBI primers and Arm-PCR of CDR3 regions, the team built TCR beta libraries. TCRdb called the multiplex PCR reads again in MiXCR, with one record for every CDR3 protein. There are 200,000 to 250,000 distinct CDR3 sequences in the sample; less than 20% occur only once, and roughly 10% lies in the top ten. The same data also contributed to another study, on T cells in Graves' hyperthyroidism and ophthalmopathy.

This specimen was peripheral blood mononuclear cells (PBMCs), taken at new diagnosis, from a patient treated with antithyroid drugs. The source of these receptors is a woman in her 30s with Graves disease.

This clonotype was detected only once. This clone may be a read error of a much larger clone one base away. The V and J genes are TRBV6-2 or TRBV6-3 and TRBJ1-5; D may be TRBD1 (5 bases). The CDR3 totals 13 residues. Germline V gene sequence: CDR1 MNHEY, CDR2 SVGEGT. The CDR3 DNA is TGTACCAGCAGTTACTCCAGGGATCAGCCCCAGCATTTT. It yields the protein CTSSYSRDQPQHF.

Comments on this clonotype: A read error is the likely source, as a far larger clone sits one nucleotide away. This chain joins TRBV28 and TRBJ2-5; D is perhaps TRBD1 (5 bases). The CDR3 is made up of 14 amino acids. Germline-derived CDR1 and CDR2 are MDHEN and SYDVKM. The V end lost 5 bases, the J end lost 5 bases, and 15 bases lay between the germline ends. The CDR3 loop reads CASSPPKGKETQYF. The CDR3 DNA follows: TGTGCCAGCAGTCCCCCCAAGGGGAAGGAGACCCAGTACTTC.

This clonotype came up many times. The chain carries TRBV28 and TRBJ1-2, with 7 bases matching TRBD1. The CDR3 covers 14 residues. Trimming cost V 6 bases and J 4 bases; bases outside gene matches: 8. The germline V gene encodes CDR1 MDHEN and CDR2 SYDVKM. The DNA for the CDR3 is TGTGCCAGCAGAGAGACAGGGTGGCTCTATGGCTACACCTTC. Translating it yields CASRETGWLYGYTF.

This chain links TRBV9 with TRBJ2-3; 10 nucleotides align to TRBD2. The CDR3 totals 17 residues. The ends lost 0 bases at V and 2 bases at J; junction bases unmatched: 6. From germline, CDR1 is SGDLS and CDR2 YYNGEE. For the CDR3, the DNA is TGTGCCAGCAGCGTAGTGCCTAGCGGGGGCCCCACAGATACGCAGTATTTT. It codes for CASSVVPSGGPTDTQYF. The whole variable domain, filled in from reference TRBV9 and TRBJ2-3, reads DSGVTQTPKHLITATGQRVTLRCSPRSGDLSVYWYQQSLDQGLQFLIQYYNGEERAKGNILERFSAQQFPDLHSELNLSSLELGDSALYFCASSVVPSGGPTDTQYFGPGTRLTVL.

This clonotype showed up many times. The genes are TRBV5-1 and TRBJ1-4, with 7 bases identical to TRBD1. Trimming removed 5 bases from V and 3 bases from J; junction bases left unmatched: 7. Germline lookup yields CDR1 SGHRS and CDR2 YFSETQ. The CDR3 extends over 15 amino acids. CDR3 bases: TGCGCCAGCAGTCGAGACGGGACAGCTAATGAAAAACTGTTTTTT. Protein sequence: CASSRDGTANEKLFF.

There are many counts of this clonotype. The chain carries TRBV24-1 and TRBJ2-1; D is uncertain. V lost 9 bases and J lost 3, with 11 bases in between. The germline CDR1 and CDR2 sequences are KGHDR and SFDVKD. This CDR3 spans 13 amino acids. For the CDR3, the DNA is TGTGCCACCGGCTCGAGCAACTACAATGAGCAGTTCTTC. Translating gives CATGSSNYNEQFF.

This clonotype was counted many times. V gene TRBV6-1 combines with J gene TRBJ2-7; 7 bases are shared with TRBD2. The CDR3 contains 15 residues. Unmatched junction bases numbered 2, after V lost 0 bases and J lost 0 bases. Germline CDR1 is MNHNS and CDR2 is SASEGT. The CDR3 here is CASSEAWTSSYEQYF. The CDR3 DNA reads TGTGCCAGCAGTGAAGCGTGGACTAGCTCCTACGAGCAGTACTTC.

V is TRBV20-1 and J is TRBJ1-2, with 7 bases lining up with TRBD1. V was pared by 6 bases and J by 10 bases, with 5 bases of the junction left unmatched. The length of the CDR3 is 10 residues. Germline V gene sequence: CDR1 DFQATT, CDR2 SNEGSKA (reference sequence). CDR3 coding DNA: TGCAGTGCGGCGGGGACAGACTACACCTTC. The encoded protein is CSAAGTDYTF.

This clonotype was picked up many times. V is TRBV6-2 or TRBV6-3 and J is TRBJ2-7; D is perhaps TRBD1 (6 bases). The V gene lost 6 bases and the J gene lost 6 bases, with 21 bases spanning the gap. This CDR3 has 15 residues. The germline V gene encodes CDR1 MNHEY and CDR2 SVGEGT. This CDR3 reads CASRRGREEGGEQYF. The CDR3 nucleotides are TGTGCCAGCAGGCGAGGACGAGAGGAAGGGGGCGAGCAGTACTTC.

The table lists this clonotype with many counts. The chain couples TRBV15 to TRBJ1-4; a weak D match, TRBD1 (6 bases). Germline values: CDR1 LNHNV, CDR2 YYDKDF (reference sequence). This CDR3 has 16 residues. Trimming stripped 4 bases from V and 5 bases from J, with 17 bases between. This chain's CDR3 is CATSKSARQGNEKLFF. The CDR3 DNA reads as TGTGCCACCAGCAAGAGCGCCCGGCAGGGGAATGAAAAACTGTTTTTT.

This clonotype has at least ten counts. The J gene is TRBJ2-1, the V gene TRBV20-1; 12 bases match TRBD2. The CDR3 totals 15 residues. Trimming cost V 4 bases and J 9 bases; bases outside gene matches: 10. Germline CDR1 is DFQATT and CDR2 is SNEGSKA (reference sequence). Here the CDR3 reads CSATGLAGLFIEQFF. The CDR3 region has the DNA TGCAGTGCTACCGGACTAGCGGGATTGTTTATTGAGCAGTTCTTC.

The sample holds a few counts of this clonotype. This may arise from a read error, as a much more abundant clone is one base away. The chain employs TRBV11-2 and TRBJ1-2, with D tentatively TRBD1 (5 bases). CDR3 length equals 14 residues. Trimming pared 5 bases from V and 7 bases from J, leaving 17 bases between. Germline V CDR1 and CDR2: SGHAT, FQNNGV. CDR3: CASSVGTLACGYTF. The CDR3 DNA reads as TGTGCCAGCAGCGTCGGGACGCTGGCCTGTGGCTACACCTTC.